These 22 T cell receptor beta chains share one sample of origin, sequenced in a study of beta chain features in type 1 diabetes. Isolated RNA was reverse transcribed in full, so expressed TCRB transcripts were sequenced. The data were produced by immunoSEQ multiplex PCR, yet TCRdb's version contains in-frame clones alone and is incomplete. The sample has tens of thousands of clones, 30% to 40% seen once. The specimen was stem cell memory CD4+ T cells from blood. The receptor set was obtained from a woman aged 18 to 35 in good health.

This clone was counted a few times. The chain joins TRBV29-1 to TRBJ1-2, with TRBD1 identical over 9 bases. CDR1 SQVTM and CDR2 ANQGSEA come from the germline V gene. This CDR3 has 13 amino acids. Losses at the gene ends were 1 base for V and 6 bases for J; bases not matched to a gene: 3. For the CDR3, the DNA is TGCAGCGTTGAAGTTTGGACAGGGGATGGCTACACCTTC. This sequence encodes CSVEVWTGDGYTF.

The V gene is TRBV30, the J gene TRBJ1-5, with a weak D call TRBD1 (5 bases). V lost 0 bases and J 4 bases, leaving 13 bases between the germline ends. The germline V gene encodes CDR1 GTSNPN and CDR2 SVGIG (reference sequence). CDR3 length: 15 amino acids. In DNA form, the CDR3 reads TGTGCCTGGAGTGTAGGGATCGACAGAAATCAGCCCCAGCATTTT. Translation gives CAWSVGIDRNQPQHF.

The genes are TRBV2 and TRBJ1-2; TRBD1 matches 7 bases. The CDR3 is 13 amino acids. Trimming took 1 base from V and 8 from J; bases not matched to a gene: 4. The germline gives CDR1 SNHLY, CDR2 FYNNEI. DNA of the CDR3: TGTGCCAGCAGTGAAGAGGGGGCTCGGGGCTACACCTTC. Translation gives CASSEEGARGYTF.

This chain links TRBV10-3 with TRBJ2-5, with TRBD1 matching 9 bases. Germline assignment: CDR1 ENHRY and CDR2 SYGVKD. With V trimmed by 8 bases and J by 1 base, 8 bases remained unmatched. The length of the CDR3 is 15 residues. This CDR3 reads CAIGVDRGTQETQYF. For the CDR3, the DNA is TGTGCCATCGGGGTCGACAGGGGGACCCAAGAGACCCAGTACTTC.

The chain couples TRBV7-2 to TRBJ1-1; no reliable D call. The CDR3 loop spans 13 amino acids. In germline, CDR1 is SGHTA, CDR2 FQGNSA. Trimming took off 5 bases at V and 3 bases at J, with 10 bases between the two ends. The CDR3 DNA sequence: TGTGCCAGCAGCCTTACGAGAGACACTGAAGCTTTCTTT. Translation gives CASSLTRDTEAFF.

A few counts support this clone. The chain has TRBV27 and TRBJ2-5; weak D call: TRBD2 (5 bases). Germline V gene sequence: CDR1 MNHEY, CDR2 SMNVEV (reference sequence). The CDR3 runs 13 residues. V lost 7 bases and J lost 4, with 13 bases in between. The CDR3 DNA reads TGTGCCAGCACCGCGGAGGTCTCAGAGACCCAGTACTTC. Translated, it gives CASTAEVSETQYF.

V is TRBV2 and J is TRBJ2-5, with a possible D match to TRBD1 (5 bases). V was trimmed by 8 bases and J by 4 bases, leaving 11 bases between them. CDR1 SNHLY and CDR2 FYNNEI come from the germline V gene. The CDR3 has 12 residues. The CDR3 region has the DNA TGTGCCAGCTCCGTGGGGCCAGAGACCCAGTACTTC. Translation: CASSVGPETQYF. The full variable domain, its missing parts supplied by reference TRBV2 and TRBJ2-5, is EPEVTQTPSHQVTQMGQEVILRCVPISNHLYFYWYRQILGQKVEFLVSFYNNEISEKSEIFDDQFSVERPDGSNFTLKIRSTKLEDSAMYFCASSVGPETQYFGPGTRLLVL.

This rearrangement joins TRBV11-2 to TRBJ2-7; the match to TRBD2 covers 9 bases. With V trimmed by 5 bases and J by 2 bases, 13 bases remained unmatched. Germline V gene data show CDR1 as SGHAT and CDR2 as FQNNGV. This CDR3 contains 17 residues. The CDR3 spells CASSRLVAGALAYEQYF. The CDR3 DNA follows: TGTGCCAGCAGCCGTCTGGTAGCGGGAGCTTTAGCCTACGAGCAGTACTTC.

The gene calls are TRBV7-2 and TRBJ2-7; possible D gene TRBD2, 5 bases. CDR1 is SGHTA and CDR2 is FQGNSA in the germline V gene. V was cut by 4 bases and J by 4 bases, with 23 bases left in between. CDR3 size: 17 residues. CDR3 amino acids: CASSSGKTALDTYEQYF. The CDR3 DNA is TGTGCCAGCAGCTCCGGGAAAACAGCCCTCGACACATACGAGCAGTACTTC.

The V call is TRBV10-2, the J call TRBJ1-1; tentative D call: TRBD1 (6 bases). Germline assignment: CDR1 WSHSY and CDR2 SAAADI. The CDR3 runs to 14 residues. V dropped 4 bases and J dropped 5 bases, with 14 bases sitting between them. This chain's CDR3 is CASSGDTGVTEAFF. DNA of the CDR3: TGCGCCAGCAGTGGGGACACCGGGGTTACTGAAGCTTTCTTT.

This clone was counted a few times. This chain links TRBV10-3 with TRBJ2-1; TRBD2 matches at 7 bases. CDR3 size: 16 residues. Per germline, CDR1 ENHRY and CDR2 SYGVKD. The V gene end was trimmed by 0 bases and the J gene end by 8 bases; junction bases not matched to a gene: 10. The CDR3 loop reads CAISESGAGFGYEQFF. Here the CDR3 DNA reads TGTGCCATCAGTGAGTCAGGAGCGGGGTTTGGCTATGAGCAGTTCTTC.

This chain uses TRBV5-1 with TRBJ2-5; 9 bases are shared with TRBD2. Germline V gene sequence: CDR1 SGHRS, CDR2 YFSETQ. This CDR3 has 16 residues. V was clipped by 4 bases and J by 0 bases; unmatched bases: 7. The CDR3 protein is CASSHGTSNNQETQYF. The CDR3 nucleotides read TGCGCCAGCAGCCATGGGACTAGCAATAACCAAGAGACCCAGTACTTC.

The V and J genes are TRBV11-3 and TRBJ2-1; the D gene is possibly TRBD2 (6 bases). The germline V and J ends were trimmed by 2 bases and 4 bases, with 21 bases remaining between them. Germline CDR1 is SGHNT and CDR2 is YENEEA. The CDR3 length is 18 residues. The CDR3 is CASSLYRYPGGTYNEQFF. CDR3 nucleotide sequence: TGTGCCAGCAGCTTATACAGATACCCGGGCGGGACTTACAATGAGCAGTTCTTC.

This chain connects TRBV19 to TRBJ1-1; the D is unclear. This CDR3 comprises 11 residues. Trimming shortened V by 7 bases and J by 3 bases, and 6 bases separated the two germline ends. Germline V gene lookup returns CDR1 LNHDA and CDR2 SQIVND (reference sequence). CDR3 bases: TGTGCCAGTACCGCGGACACTGAAGCTTTCTTT. This codes for CASTADTEAFF.

Only a few counts were recorded for this clone. CDR3 DNA: TGTGCCAGCAGCTCTTACAGCGGTCCGGGGGATACGCAGTATTTT. As protein: CASSSYSGPGDTQYF. This chain connects TRBV5-6 to TRBJ2-3; D perhaps matches TRBD2 (5 bases). This CDR3 comprises 15 residues. V lost 3 bases, J lost 6 bases, and 17 bases lay in between. The germline CDR1 and CDR2 sequences are SGHDT and YYEEEE.

The rearrangement joins TRBV19 to TRBJ2-3, with D tentatively TRBD2 (6 bases). Germline values: CDR1 LNHDA, CDR2 SQIVND (reference sequence). Trimming shortened V by 5 bases and J by 9 bases, and 9 bases separated the two germline ends. The CDR3 is made up of 11 amino acids. The CDR3 DNA reads TGTGCCAGTAGTTTGGGAGGCACGCAGTATTTT. Encoded protein: CASSLGGTQYF.

This clone was observed a few times. The chain has TRBV9 and TRBJ2-2; 8 nucleotides agree with TRBD2. CDR1 is SGDLS, CDR2 YYNGEE, per germline. This CDR3 spans 15 amino acids. Trimming removed 0 bases from V and 5 bases from J; junction bases left unmatched: 3. CDR3 loop: CASSVAGTSTGELFF. The CDR3, as DNA: TGTGCCAGCAGCGTAGCGGGGACTAGTACCGGGGAGCTGTTTTTT.

The V and J genes are TRBV7-9 and TRBJ2-5; 7 positions match TRBD2. The trim removed 5 bases at V and 5 bases at J, leaving 14 bases unmatched. This CDR3 is built from 16 residues. The V gene's germline CDR1 is SEHNR and CDR2 FQNEAQ (reference sequence). CDR3 residues: CASSPPLAVGRETQYF. For the CDR3, the DNA is TGTGCCAGCAGCCCCCCCCTAGCGGTCGGCAGGGAGACCCAGTACTTC.

The V gene is TRBV29-1, the J gene TRBJ1-2; TRBD1 aligns across 7 bases. CDR3 size: 15 residues. V gave up 3 bases and J gave up 4 bases; unmatched junction bases: 11. Germline CDR1 is SQVTM and CDR2 is ANQGSEA. CDR3 sequence reads: CSVDEGAKGPYGYTF. The CDR3 DNA reads as TGCAGCGTTGATGAGGGGGCAAAGGGACCCTATGGCTACACCTTC.

There are a few counts of this clone. The V gene is TRBV4-2, the J gene TRBJ1-1, with 8 nucleotides matching TRBD1. The germline gives CDR1 LGHNA, CDR2 YNFKEQ. Trimming removed 0 bases from V and 1 base from J; junction bases left unmatched: 1. CDR3 length: 15 amino acids. The CDR3 nucleotides read TGTGCCAGCAGCCAAGATCAGGGGGCGAACACTGAAGCTTTCTTT. Protein: CASSQDQGANTEAFF.

V and J are TRBV2 and TRBJ2-7, with 10 bases aligning to TRBD1. The CDR3 consists of 14 residues. The junction had 8 bases not matched to a gene; V was cut back by 7 bases and J by 5 bases. In germline, CDR1 is SNHLY, CDR2 FYNNEI. CDR3 loop: CASNTDRGYHEQYF. DNA for the CDR3: TGTGCCAGCAATACGGACAGGGGGTACCACGAGCAGTACTTC.

This chain uses TRBV4-1 with TRBJ2-7; a weak D match, TRBD1 (6 bases). The V and J ends lost 4 bases and 1 base respectively, with 17 bases between them. The germline gives CDR1 MGHRA, CDR2 YSYEKL. The CDR3 length is 16 residues. The CDR3 DNA reads TGCGCCAGCAGCCTTTGGCTCCAGGGGCGATCCTACGAGCAGTACTTC. Translating gives CASSLWLQGRSYEQYF.